There are many counts of the clone carrying this T cell receptor (beta chain). As yet, its antigen is unknown. The sample is drawn from a study of CD8 T cells in ankylosing spondylitis. Germline CDR1 and CDR2: SGHTA and FQGTGA. The V gene end was trimmed by 3 bases and the J gene end by 5 bases; junction bases not matched to a gene: 1. The CDR3 loop spans 13 amino acids. Quantitative 5'-RACE with molecular barcodes generated TCR beta libraries. Each CDR3 protein gets one entry after TCRdb re-called the 5' RACE reads with MiXCR. The data show about 220,000 distinct CDR3 sequences, about 7% seen once. Whole-study findings and limits: Disease-linked clones were CD8+ and relatively rare in peripheral blood. Some of the motif variants had earlier been found in reactive arthritis patients' fluid and blood. Blood from ankylosing spondylitis patients appeared to carry a characteristic roughly 8-variant TCR beta motif. Disease-associated clones were reportedly significantly overrepresented in matched ankylosing spondylitis synovial fluid.

Sequencing was carried out using blood, either unsorted or a sorted T cell fraction (not recorded which). This chain connects TRBV7-3 to TRBJ1-2; TRBD1 agrees at 9 bases. The receptor comes from a male donor with ankylosing spondylitis. The CDR3 DNA reads TGTGCCAGCAGCTTGGGGACAGGGTATGGCTACACCTTC. Residues: CASSLGTGYGYTF.